This passage covers 2 T cell receptor beta chains from one sample sequenced in a study of cytomegalovirus exposure and HLA in healthy donors (dated by TCRdb to 2016 to 2017). The library was generated by the immunoSEQ multiplex PCR assay. For the multiplex PCR, a mixture combining 60 forward primers for TCR Vbeta segments and 13 reverse primers for TCR Jbeta segments was used. This immuneACCESS table, as held by TCRdb, lists in-frame sequences with V and J called but not all clones. Of the missing ones, under half trace to an unresolved V gene in checked studies; the others have no known cause. This sample holds 200,000 to 300,000 clones; 70% to 90% were observed only once. The ten largest clones take up about 7.3% of the sample. Sequencing was performed on PBMCs. The source of these receptors is a woman aged 60-75 years in good health and CMV-seropositive.

This chain joins TRBV12-5 and TRBJ1-1; TRBD1 matches 8 bases. The length of the CDR3 is 15 residues. V shed 4 bases and J 0 bases; nucleotides not matched to a gene: 4. CDR1 and CDR2 from the germline V gene are LGHNT and FRNRAP. CDR3 loop: CASGSDRVMNTEAFF. The CDR3 DNA sequence: TGTGCTAGTGGTTCGGACAGGGTAATGAACACTGAAGCTTTCTTT.

This chain connects TRBV2 to TRBJ1-5; a weak D match, TRBD1 (5 bases). The CDR3 extends over 13 amino acids. From germline, CDR1 is SNHLY and CDR2 FYNNEI. The V end lost 6 bases, the J end lost 9 bases, and 15 bases lay between the germline ends. In DNA form, the CDR3 reads TGTGCCAGCAGGACAGTCCTACTTCTGCCCCAGCATTTT. Protein product: CASRTVLLLPQHF.